The clone carrying this TCR beta chain was observed a handful of times. What it recognizes is unknown. Built from TCR beta cDNA, the libraries had unique molecular identifiers in them. Input of roughly 0.95 to 11 million T cells yielded a few hundred thousand cDNA molecules. From the PCR reads, TCRdb called clonotypes with MiXCR, one entry per CDR3 protein. The table includes about 200,000 distinct CDR3 sequences, 29% detected once. The CDR3 spans 17 residues. Germline V gives CDR1 LGHDT, CDR2 YNNKEL (reference sequence). V was pared by 6 bases and J by 1 base, with 9 bases of the junction left unmatched. These data come from a study of post-analysis software for immune sequencing data. Study-level findings and limits: Patients showed TRBV5-6, TRBV5-1 and TRBV20-1 among roughly five TRBV segments more frequent than in controls.

The chain combines TRBV3-1 with TRBJ2-1, with 10 nucleotides matching TRBD2. The receptor was derived from a girl aged 2-17 years with multiple sclerosis. Sequences were obtained from blood. CDR3 sequence reads: CASSLISGRLSYNEQFF. For the CDR3, the DNA is TGTGCCAGCAGTCTTATTAGCGGGAGGTTGTCCTACAATGAGCAGTTCTTC.